This T cell receptor (beta chain) was captured in a study of blood T cell repertoires in COVID-19. The repertoire was sequenced with immunoSEQ multiplex PCR; TCRdb's copy has only in-frame clones and lacks some. The sample has 100,000 or so clones, 80% to 90% seen once. The length of the CDR3 is 16 residues. V lost 2 bases, J lost 7 bases, and 12 bases stayed unmatched. Germline values: CDR1 SGHRS, CDR2 YFSETQ. Sequencing input: PBMCs or T cells enriched from blood (not recorded which). This chain joins TRBV5-1 and TRBJ1-2; TRBD1 agrees at 9 bases. This TCR was sampled from a woman in her forties or fifties who had recovered from COVID-19. The CDR3 DNA reads TGCGCCAGCAGCTTTTCGGAGACAGGGGGTTTCGGTGGCTACACCTTC. It codes for CASSFSETGGFGGYTF.